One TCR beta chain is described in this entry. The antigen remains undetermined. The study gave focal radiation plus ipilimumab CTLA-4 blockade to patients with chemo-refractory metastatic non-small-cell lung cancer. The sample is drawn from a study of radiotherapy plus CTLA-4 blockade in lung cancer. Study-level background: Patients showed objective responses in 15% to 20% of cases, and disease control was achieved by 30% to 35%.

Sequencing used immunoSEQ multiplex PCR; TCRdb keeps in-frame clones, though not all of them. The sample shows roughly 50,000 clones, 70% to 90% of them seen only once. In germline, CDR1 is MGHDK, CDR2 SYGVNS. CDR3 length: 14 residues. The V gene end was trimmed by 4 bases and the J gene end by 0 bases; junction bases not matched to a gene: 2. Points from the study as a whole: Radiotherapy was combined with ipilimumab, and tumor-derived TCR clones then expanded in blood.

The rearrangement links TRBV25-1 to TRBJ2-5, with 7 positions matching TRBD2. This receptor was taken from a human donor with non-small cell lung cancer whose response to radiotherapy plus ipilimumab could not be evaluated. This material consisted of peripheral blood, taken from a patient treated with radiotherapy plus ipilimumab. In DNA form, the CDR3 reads TGTGCCAGCAGTGTCACTAGCGACCAAGAGACCCAGTACTTC. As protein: CASSVTSDQETQYF.